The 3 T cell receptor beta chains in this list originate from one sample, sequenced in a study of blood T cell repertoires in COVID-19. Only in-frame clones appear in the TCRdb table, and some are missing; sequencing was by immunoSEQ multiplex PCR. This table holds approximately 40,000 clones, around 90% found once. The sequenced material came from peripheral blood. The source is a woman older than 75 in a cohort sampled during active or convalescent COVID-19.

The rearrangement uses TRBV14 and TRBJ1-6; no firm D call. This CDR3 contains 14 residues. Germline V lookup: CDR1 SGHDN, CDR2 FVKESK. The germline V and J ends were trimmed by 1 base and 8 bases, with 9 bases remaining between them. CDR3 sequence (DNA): TGTGCCAGCAGCCAAGGGAGGGAGTATTCACCCCTCCACTTT. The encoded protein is CASSQGREYSPLHF. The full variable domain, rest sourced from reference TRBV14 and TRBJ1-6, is EAGVTQFPSHSVIEKGQTVTLRCDPISGHDNLYWYRRVMGKEIKFLLHFVKESKQDESGMPNNRFLAERTGGTYSTLKVQPAELEDSGVYFCASSQGREYSPLHFGNGTRLTVT.

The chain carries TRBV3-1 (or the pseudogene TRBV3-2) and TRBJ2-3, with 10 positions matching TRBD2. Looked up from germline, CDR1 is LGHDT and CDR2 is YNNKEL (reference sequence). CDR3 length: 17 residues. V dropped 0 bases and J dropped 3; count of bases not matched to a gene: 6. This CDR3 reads CASSQDPSGGGTDTQYF. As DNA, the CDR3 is TGTGCCAGCAGCCAAGACCCTAGCGGGGGCGGGACAGATACGCAGTATTTT.

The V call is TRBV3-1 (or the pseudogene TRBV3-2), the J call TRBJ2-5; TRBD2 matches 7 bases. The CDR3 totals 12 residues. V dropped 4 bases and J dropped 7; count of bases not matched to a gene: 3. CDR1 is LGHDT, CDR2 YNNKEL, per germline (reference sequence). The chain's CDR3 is CASSPRGGTQYF. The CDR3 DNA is TGTGCCAGCAGCCCTCGCGGGGGGACCCAGTACTTC.